Listed below are T cell receptor beta chains from one sample, sequenced in a study of T cells after yellow fever vaccination. Each CDR3 protein is one row after TCRdb ran MiXCR on the 5' RACE reads. The sample contains some 670,000 distinct CDR3 sequences, 9% to 15% of which appear only once. Sequenced here: PBMCs, sampled on the day of the yellow fever booster vaccination. All receptors come from a young man who received the YFV17D yellow fever vaccine. Both conserved end residues are part of each CDR3. The D gene is left open where the match is weak. Clone size appears in some rows only: once, few, many, or a class for an expanded clone.

j_gene,d_gene,abundance,v_gene,CDR3nt,CDR3aa
TRBJ2-5,.,.,TRBV5-1,TGCGCCAGCACCCCCCCTAGGCGGATGTACCAAGAGACCCAGTACTTC,CASTPPRRMYQETQYF
TRBJ1-2,.,few,TRBV3-1,TGTGCCAGCAGCCAAGCACAGGGCAGCTATGGCTACACCTTC,CASSQAQGSYGYTF
TRBJ2-7,.,.,TRBV20-1,TGCAGTGCTAGAGTAAGGCGAGGGGAACAGTTC,CSARVRRGEQF
TRBJ1-5,TRBD1,few,TRBV24-1,TGTGCCACCAGTGATTCTGGCAGGGGGGATAATCAGCCCCAGCATTTT,CATSDSGRGDNQPQHF
TRBJ2-1,TRBD2,few,TRBV15,TGTGCCACCAGCGGGACCGAACTAGCGGCAAGCTCCTACAATGAGCAGTTCTTC,CATSGTELAASSYNEQFF
TRBJ1-1,.,few,TRBV7-2,TGTGCCAGCAGCTTACGTCCCAACACTGAAGCTTTCTTT,CASSLRPNTEAFF
TRBJ1-6,.,many,TRBV20-1,TGCAGTGCCAAGGACAGTTTTAATTCACCCCTCCACTTT,CSAKDSFNSPLHF
TRBJ1-4,.,few,TRBV28,TGTGCCAGCAGGCCAGGTCCCGGGAATGAAAAACTGTTTTTT,CASRPGPGNEKLFF
TRBJ2-3,.,.,TRBV20-1,TGCAGTGCTCCTAGCGAGAACACAGATACGCAGTATTTT,CSAPSENTDTQYF
TRBJ2-3,TRBD2,.,TRBV11-2,TGTGCCAGCAGCATTACTAGCGGGAGCGGGACAGATACGCAGTATTTT,CASSITSGSGTDTQYF
TRBJ1-2,.,.,TRBV7-8,TGTGCCAGCAGCCGTGTGGGGGTCCCCACTAACTATGGCTACACCTTC,CASSRVGVPTNYGYTF
TRBJ2-1,.,.,TRBV27,TGTGCCAGCAGTGTGATTTTGACAGGTCGGGGCAATGAGCAGTTCTTC,CASSVILTGRGNEQFF
TRBJ1-4,.,.,TRBV4-2,TGTGCCAGCAGCCATAAGGACAGTAAAAATGAAAAACTGTTTTTT,CASSHKDSKNEKLFF
TRBJ1-1,TRBD1,many,TRBV5-7,TGTGCCAGCGGGGGACAGGGGGACACTGAAGCTTTCTTT,CASGGQGDTEAFF
TRBJ2-3,.,many,TRBV4-3,TGCGCCAGCAGATCAAGTGGAACAGATACGCAGTATTTT,CASRSSGTDTQYF
TRBJ2-1,.,.,TRBV28,TGTGCCACAAACAGACACAATGAGCAGTTCTTC,CATNRHNEQFF
TRBJ2-7,.,many,TRBV18,TGTGCCAGCTCGTCAGGGCTGGACTACGAGCAGTACTTC,CASSSGLDYEQYF
TRBJ2-7,.,few,TRBV2,TGTGCCAGCAGGGGGGACGTTTCCTACGAGCAGTACTTC,CASRGDVSYEQYF
TRBJ2-5,TRBD2,.,TRBV5-4,TGTGCCAGCAGCTTGGCGGGAGGCCCGACCTTGGCCCAGTACTTC,CASSLAGGPTLAQYF
TRBJ2-7,TRBD2,few,TRBV18,TGTGCCAGCCAAATAACTAGCGGGAGTTACGAGCAGTACTTC,CASQITSGSYEQYF
TRBJ2-1,TRBD1,.,TRBV5-1,TGCGCCAGCAGCAGCTGGACAGGGGGGCTCCCTGCAAATGAGCAGTTCTTC,CASSSWTGGLPANEQFF
TRBJ2-3,.,.,TRBV10-3,TGTGCCATCAGTGCTTCCGTAGCTACAGATACGCAGTATTTT,CAISASVATDTQYF
TRBJ1-1,.,.,TRBV14,TGTGCCAGCAGCCAAGGGTCATCGTTAGTCTCTGAAGCTTTCTTT,CASSQGSSLVSEAFF
TRBJ2-1,.,.,TRBV9,TGTGCCAGCAGCGTAGGAGGGCGCCCCTACAATGAGCAGTTCTTC,CASSVGGRPYNEQFF
TRBJ2-5,.,many,TRBV20-1,TGCAGGACCACCGGGCCACAAGAGACCCAGTACTTC,CRTTGPQETQYF
TRBJ2-1,TRBD1,many,TRBV11-2,TGTGCCAGCAGCCTCGACAGGGCCCATGAGCAGTTCTTC,CASSLDRAHEQFF
TRBJ1-6,.,.,TRBV18,TGTGCCAGCTCCCTCTTCACCGGGACGAGTTATTCACCCCTCCACTTT,CASSLFTGTSYSPLHF
TRBJ2-7,TRBD2,.,TRBV5-4,TGTGCCAGCAGCTTAGGGACTAGAACCTACGAGCAGTACTTC,CASSLGTRTYEQYF
TRBJ1-4,TRBD1,.,TRBV4-3,TGCGCCAGCAGCCCTACCCCAGGGGGCAAAGAAAAACTGTTTTTT,CASSPTPGGKEKLFF
TRBJ2-1,.,many,TRBV5-1,TGCGCCAGCAGCTTGGCTTTCGGGGGCGATGAGCAGTTCTTC,CASSLAFGGDEQFF
TRBJ2-2,.,many,TRBV5-5,TGTGCCAGCAGCTTGGCCGTGAACGGGGAGCTGTTTTTT,CASSLAVNGELFF
TRBJ2-1,.,.,TRBV14,TGTGCCAGCAGGAGCGGATACAATGAGCAGTTCTTC,CASRSGYNEQFF
TRBJ2-2,TRBD1,few,TRBV12-3/TRBV12-4,TGTGCCAGCAGGTCCGGGACAGGGGGAAGGACCGGGGAGCTGTTTTTT,CASRSGTGGRTGELFF
TRBJ2-1,TRBD2,few,TRBV29-1,TGCAGCGTTGAACTAGCGGGGAATGAGCAGTTCTTC,CSVELAGNEQFF
TRBJ1-1,.,few,TRBV3-1,TGTGCCAGCAGCCTCGTCCTGGGGGTGAACACTGAAGCTTTCTTT,CASSLVLGVNTEAFF
TRBJ2-1,TRBD2,many,TRBV20-1,TGCAGTGCTAGGGGTCTAGCGGGAGGCAATGAGCAGTTCTTC,CSARGLAGGNEQFF
TRBJ2-7,TRBD2,few,TRBV5-1,TGCGCCAGCAGCTCGGGACTAGAGGGTCCCTACGAGCAGTACTTC,CASSSGLEGPYEQYF
TRBJ2-1,TRBD2,.,TRBV20-1,TGCAGTGCGACGGGACTAGCGGGCAACAATGAGCAGTTCTTC,CSATGLAGNNEQFF
TRBJ2-1,.,few,TRBV30,TGTGCCTGGAGTTTGGCCAGCGAGCAGTTCTTC,CAWSLASEQFF
TRBJ2-3,.,few,TRBV5-1,TGCGCCAGCAGCTTGGCCGCTGGCGGGGTTAACACAGATACGCAGTATTTT,CASSLAAGGVNTDTQYF
TRBJ1-2,TRBD1,few,TRBV5-6,TGTGCCAGCAGCGATTGGGACAGGCTCTATGGCTACACCTTC,CASSDWDRLYGYTF
TRBJ1-3,.,few,TRBV20-1,TGCAGTGGCTTGGGGGCCGGGACGTATGGAAACACCATATATTTT,CSGLGAGTYGNTIYF
TRBJ2-2,TRBD1,many,TRBV30,TGTGCCTGGAACAGGGGGCTAGGAGGGGAGACCGGGGAGCTGTTTTTT,CAWNRGLGGETGELFF
TRBJ2-1,TRBD2,.,TRBV20-1,TGCAGTGCTAGGCGGCTCGGGCTAGCGGGAGGGGAGCAGTTCTTC,CSARRLGLAGGEQFF
TRBJ2-7,.,.,TRBV9,TGTGCCAGCAGCGTAGGACAGGCCCCCCTCTACGAGCAGTACTTC,CASSVGQAPLYEQYF
TRBJ2-2,.,few,TRBV29-1,TGCAGCGTTGAAGGGGCAGGAAACACCGGGGAGCTGTTTTTT,CSVEGAGNTGELFF
TRBJ2-7,.,few,TRBV7-9,TGTGCCAGCGTATCACCCGAGGCGGGATTCTACGAGCAGTACTTC,CASVSPEAGFYEQYF
TRBJ2-3,.,few,TRBV3-1,TGTGCCAGCAGCCGCCTAGGAGGCGGCGTTGATACGCAGTATTTT,CASSRLGGGVDTQYF
TRBJ1-5,.,few,TRBV7-9,TGTGCCAGCACCGCCGGCCTCCTGGAGCCCCAGCATTTT,CASTAGLLEPQHF
TRBJ2-2,.,few,TRBV13,TGTGCCAGCAGCAGGCGGGACTACACCGGGGAGCTGTTTTTT,CASSRRDYTGELFF
TRBJ2-7,.,.,TRBV19,TGTGCCAGTAGTATGGGAGCGGCCTCCTACGAGCAGTACTTC,CASSMGAASYEQYF
TRBJ2-7,TRBD2,.,TRBV7-2,TGTGCCAGCAGTCCAGCGGGGCTTGGCGAGCAGTACTTC,CASSPAGLGEQYF
TRBJ2-3,TRBD2,.,TRBV18,TGTGCCAGCTCGCCGTTCGGGACTAGCGGGATGGATACGCAGTATTTT,CASSPFGTSGMDTQYF
TRBJ2-5,.,.,TRBV7-9,TGTGCCAGCAGCCAGTTCCGGTTAGGGTACCAAGAGACCCAGTACTTC,CASSQFRLGYQETQYF
TRBJ2-5,TRBD2,few,TRBV12-3/TRBV12-4,TGTGCCAGCAGTCGTAGCGGGAGCCCCCAAGAGACCCAGTACTTC,CASSRSGSPQETQYF